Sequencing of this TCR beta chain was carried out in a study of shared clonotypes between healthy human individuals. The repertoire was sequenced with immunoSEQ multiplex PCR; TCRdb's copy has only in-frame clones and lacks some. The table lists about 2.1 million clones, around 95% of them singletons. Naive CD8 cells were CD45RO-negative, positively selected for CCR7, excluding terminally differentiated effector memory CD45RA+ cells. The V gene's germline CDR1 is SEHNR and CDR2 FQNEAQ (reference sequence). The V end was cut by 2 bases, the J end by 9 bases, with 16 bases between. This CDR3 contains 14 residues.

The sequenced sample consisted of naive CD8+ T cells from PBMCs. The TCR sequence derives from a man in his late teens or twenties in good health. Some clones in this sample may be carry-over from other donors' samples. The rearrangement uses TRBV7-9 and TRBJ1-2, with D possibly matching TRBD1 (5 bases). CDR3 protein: CASSLLEGLRRYTF. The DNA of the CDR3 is TGTGCCAGCAGCTTATTAGAGGGGCTGAGACGCTACACCTTC.